A selection of T cell receptor beta chains follows, all from one sample in a study of T cell responses to AZD1222 COVID-19 vaccine. Sequencing used immunoSEQ multiplex PCR; TCRdb keeps in-frame clones, though not all of them. The repertoire has around 65,000 clones, 81% of them found once; the top ten carry approximately 25%. The specimen was peripheral blood, collected 28 days after the second AZD1222 dose. All receptors derive from an adult who received the AZD1222 COVID-19 vaccine. The CDR3 runs from the conserved cysteine through the conserved F or W. The D gene is left open where the match is weak. A row's size may be missing; if present it is once, few, many or a size class.

clone_size j_call v_call d_call cdr3_aa cdr3_nt
. TRBJ2-7 TRBV5-5 . CASSQNYEQYF TGTGCCAGCAGCCAGAACTACGAGCAGTACTTC
. TRBJ2-7 TRBV6-2/TRBV6-3 . CASSDGLSYEQYF TGTGCCAGCAGTGACGGACTTTCCTACGAGCAGTACTTC
. TRBJ2-7 TRBV2 . CASRTQGRYEQYF TGTGCCAGCAGGACACAGGGGAGGTACGAGCAGTACTTT
. TRBJ1-5 TRBV28 . CASRLGNQPQHF TGTGCCAGCAGGTTAGGGAATCAGCCCCAGCATTTT
. TRBJ1-2 TRBV7-3 . CASSTTSQGNSYTF TGTGCCAGCAGCACAACATCACAGGGTAATAGCTACACCTTC
. TRBJ2-1 TRBV11-2 TRBD2 CASSSLGAGGYNEQFF TGTGCCAGCAGCTCCTTAGGAGCGGGAGGGTACAATGAGCAGTTCTTC
. TRBJ1-6 TRBV28 . CASSFRPTPWTLHF TGTGCCAGCAGTTTCCGCCCTACCCCCTGGACCCTCCACTTT
many TRBJ2-7 TRBV7-2 . CASSSSSYEQYF TGTGCCAGCAGCTCGTCTTCCTACGAGCAGTACTTC
. TRBJ1-4 TRBV5-4 TRBD1 CASSPNRGIQEKLFF TGTGCCAGCAGCCCGAACAGGGGTATCCAGGAAAAACTGTTTTTT
once TRBJ2-2 TRBV24-1 TRBD1 CATSDPRGRAGELFF TGTGCCACCAGTGATCCTAGGGGGCGGGCCGGGGAGCTGTTTTTT
. TRBJ2-3 TRBV3-1/TRBV3-2 . CASSQGAAGTDTQYF TGTGCCAGCAGCCAAGGGGCGGCGGGCACAGATACGCAGTATTTT
. TRBJ2-7 TRBV28 TRBD1 CASSEGTELYEQYF TGTGCCAGCAGTGAAGGGACAGAGCTCTACGAGCAGTACTTC
. TRBJ1-3 TRBV10-2 TRBD1 CASSDPGQGPSGNTIYF TGCGCCAGCAGTGACCCGGGACAGGGCCCCTCTGGAAACACCATATATTTT
. TRBJ1-5 TRBV7-2 . CASSLSGGGNQPQHF TGTGCCAGCAGCTTATCGGGGGGGGGCAATCAGCCCCAGCATTTT
few TRBJ2-1 TRBV7-2 TRBD2 CASSFRTSGRFYNEQFF TGTGCCAGCAGCTTCAGGACTAGCGGGAGGTTCTACAATGAGCAGTTCTTC
. TRBJ1-5 TRBV27 . CASSSSTRNQPQHF TGTGCCAGCAGTAGCTCGACCCGCAATCAGCCCCAGCATTTT
once TRBJ2-1 TRBV18 . CASSPDTVDEQFF TGTGCCAGCTCACCCGATACAGTGGATGAGCAGTTCTTC
. TRBJ2-1 TRBV30 . CAWSVVDRSYNEQFF TGTGCCTGGAGTGTAGTGGACCGCTCCTACAATGAGCAGTTCTTC
. TRBJ2-1 TRBV7-2 . CASSLARANEQFF TGTGCCAGCAGCTTAGCCAGGGCAAATGAGCAGTTCTTC